The present TCR beta chain was sequenced within a study of CD8+CD57+ T cells in acquired aplastic anemia. Whole-study findings and limits: Researchers report that 25 to 30 CD8+ CDR3 sequences appeared in both patients and controls.

CD8+CD57+ cell expansion, shown by flow cytometry, had occurred in the patients selected for sequencing. Points on this clonotype: Its target is unknown. Germline and junction disagree at one end, which may indicate a read error.

The CDR3 consists of 16 residues. Germline lookup yields CDR1 MNHNS and CDR2 SASEGT. Genomic DNA acted as the template from which TCR beta VDJ combination and CDR3 sequence profiling were carried out. One entry per CDR3 protein results from TCRdb running MiXCR on the reads. The data hold around 130,000 distinct CDR3 sequences, with 58% observed a single time. This rearrangement joins TRBV6-1 to TRBJ1-3; TRBD1 is a possible D gene (5 bases). This receptor was identified in a human donor with aplastic anemia. Sequenced sample: sorted CD4+, CD8+, or CD8+CD57+ T cells (not recorded which) from PBMCs. In DNA form, the CDR3 reads TGTGCCAACAGTGAATGGGTAGGAGGGGAAGAAAACACCATATATTTT. Translation gives CANSEWVGGEENTIYF.